This T cell receptor (beta chain) was observed in a study of T-cell memory formation after mild COVID-19. In germline, CDR1 is LGHNA, CDR2 YNFKEQ. This CDR3 has 12 amino acids. Between the trimmed V and J ends, which lost 4 bases and 6 bases, there was a span of 9 bases. TCRdb analysed the 5' RACE reads with MiXCR anew, one entry per CDR3 protein. Of roughly 350,000 distinct CDR3 sequences in the sample, around 30% were seen once. This clonotype came up a few times. The J gene is TRBJ1-1, the V gene TRBV4-2; D is unclear. The receptor comes from an adult woman who had mild COVID-19 (a few samples of this study predate the infection). Cell type and time point are not known. Sequences were obtained from PBMCs or a T cell subset sorted from them (not recorded which). Here the CDR3 DNA reads TGTGCCAGCAGCCGCAACGGGGCTGAAGCTTTCTTT. It yields the protein CASSRNGAEAFF.